One and the same sample provided the 26 T cell receptor beta chains below, sequenced in a study of cytomegalovirus exposure and HLA in healthy donors. This table comes from immunoSEQ multiplex PCR, and its TCRdb copy is limited to in-frame clones, with some not included. The sample has around 150,000 clones; 80% to 90% are singletons. Sequences were obtained from PBMCs. The receptors shown here come from a woman between 18 and 30 years old in good health and CMV-seronegative.

The chain joins TRBV5-4 to TRBJ1-3; 8 bases agree with TRBD1. Germline CDR1 is SGHNT and CDR2 is YYREEE (reference sequence). The CDR3 covers 16 residues. Losses at the gene ends were 4 bases for V and 0 bases for J; bases not matched to a gene: 6. The CDR3 protein is CASSLSGQGSGNTIYF. The DNA of the CDR3 is TGTGCCAGCAGCCTGTCAGGACAGGGCTCTGGAAACACCATATATTTT.

J is TRBJ2-7 and V is TRBV27, with a tentative D call TRBD2 (5 bases). Deletions cut 5 bases from V and 5 bases from J, with 19 bases between. The CDR3 covers 15 residues. CDR1 is MNHEY, CDR2 SMNVEV, per germline (reference sequence). CDR3 sequence (DNA): TGTGCCAGCAGTCCCCCCCCGGGGAACCCCCACGAGCAGTACTTC. It translates to CASSPPPGNPHEQYF.

The chain employs TRBV9 and TRBJ1-1, with D tentatively TRBD1 (6 bases). With 4 bases removed from V and 1 base from J, the gap between germline ends came to 17 bases. Looked up from germline, CDR1 is SGDLS and CDR2 is YYNGEE. The CDR3 is 16 residues long. The chain's CDR3 is CASSQLGGLTNTEAFF. The CDR3 bases are TGTGCCAGCAGCCAGCTCGGGGGGCTAACGAACACTGAAGCTTTCTTT. Filled out from reference TRBV9 and TRBJ1-1, the complete variable domain reads DSGVTQTPKHLITATGQRVTLRCSPRSGDLSVYWYQQSLDQGLQFLIQYYNGEERAKGNILERFSAQQFPDLHSELNLSSLELGDSALYFCASSQLGGLTNTEAFFGQGTRLTVV.

This chain links TRBV7-2 with TRBJ2-3; 8 bases are shared with TRBD2. The V and J ends lost 1 base and 3 bases, in that order; junction bases with no gene match: 9. Germline V gene data show CDR1 as SGHTA and CDR2 as FQGNSA. This CDR3 has 17 residues. The CDR3 reads CASSLGVGGRQTDTQYF. The DNA of the CDR3 is TGTGCCAGCAGCTTAGGCGTGGGCGGGAGGCAGACAGATACGCAGTATTTT.

This clone appeared a single time. The genes are TRBV7-9 and TRBJ1-2, with D possibly matching TRBD1 (5 bases). The V gene's germline CDR1 is SEHNR and CDR2 FQNEAQ (reference sequence). The CDR3 length is 15 residues. V lost 3 bases to trimming and J lost 7 bases, with 18 bases between them. CDR3: CASSFTLGRRGGYTF. DNA of the CDR3: TGTGCCAGCAGCTTTACCTTGGGACGGAGGGGTGGCTACACCTTC.

V and J are TRBV9 and TRBJ2-4, with TRBD1 matching over 7 bases. CDR3 size: 14 residues. Germline V gene lookup returns CDR1 SGDLS and CDR2 YYNGEE. V dropped 2 bases and J dropped 16; count of bases not matched to a gene: 15. The CDR3 DNA reads as TGTGCCAGCAGCGTTTCGGGTACAGGGGAGAAGTTTTACTTC. Translating gives CASSVSGTGEKFYF.

The CDR3, as DNA: TGTGCCAGCAGCGTCAGTATTAGCACAGATACGCAGTATTTT. Translated: CASSVSISTDTQYF. This sequence joins TRBV7-3 and TRBJ2-3, with D unclear. This CDR3 region has 14 residues. Germline loops: CDR1 SGHTA, CDR2 FQGTGA. V lost 5 bases and J lost 0, with 9 bases in between.

The chain has TRBV7-8 and TRBJ2-7; D might be TRBD2 (6 bases). CDR1 is SGHVS, CDR2 FQNEAQ, per germline. Trimming left V 1 base short and J 2 bases short, with 12 bases between. This CDR3 is built from 15 residues. The CDR3 region has the DNA TGTGCCAGCAGCTTAGTCGAAGGGAGGACCTACGAGCAGTACTTC. It yields the protein CASSLVEGRTYEQYF.

The chain carries TRBV15 and TRBJ2-3; D perhaps matches TRBD2 (5 bases). The germline V and J ends were trimmed by 1 base and 3 bases, with 14 bases remaining between them. The CDR3 extends over 16 amino acids. In germline, CDR1 is LNHNV, CDR2 YYDKDF (reference sequence). The DNA for the CDR3 is TGTGCCACCAGCAGAGCCGCCGGGGAGTCAACAGATACGCAGTATTTT. Translation gives CATSRAAGESTDTQYF.

Only one count was recorded for this clone. The chain combines TRBV5-8 with TRBJ1-5; no reliable D call. Deletions cut 4 bases from V and 5 bases from J, with 10 bases between. CDR1 is SGHTS and CDR2 is YDEGEE in the germline V gene. This CDR3 has 13 residues. The CDR3 nucleotides read TGTGCCAGCAGCCAACTAGAGGATCAGCCCCAGCATTTT. Its protein product is CASSQLEDQPQHF.

The chain has TRBV7-6 and TRBJ2-2; D might be TRBD1 (6 bases). The CDR3 is 13 amino acids. Germline V CDR1 and CDR2: SGHVS, FNYEAQ. V was clipped by 5 bases and J by 7 bases, with 11 bases between them. The CDR3 DNA sequence: TGTGCCAGCAGCCCTCGGGACATCGGGGAGCTGTTTTTT. As protein: CASSPRDIGELFF.

This chain links TRBV29-1 with TRBJ2-2; 12 bases are a match to TRBD2. Trimming at V came to 4 bases and at J to 3 bases, leaving 6 bases not matched to a gene. This CDR3 is built from 16 residues. CDR1 SQVTM and CDR2 ANQGSEA come from the germline V gene. In DNA form, the CDR3 reads TGCAGCGTTGCCCTAGCGGGAGGGCCACACACCGGGGAGCTGTTTTTT. Amino acids: CSVALAGGPHTGELFF.

V gene TRBV5-1 combines with J gene TRBJ2-5, with D possibly TRBD1 on 5 matching bases. The germline V and J ends were trimmed by 4 bases and 5 bases, with 33 bases remaining between them. Germline V CDR1 and CDR2: SGHRS, YFSETQ. This CDR3 comprises 20 residues. CDR3 bases: TGCGCCAGCAGCCCCACCGGCCTCGGATATTTCCAGGGTATTGAGGAGACCCAGTACTTC. Protein product: CASSPTGLGYFQGIEETQYF.

The chain employs TRBV18 and TRBJ1-1; 7 nucleotides agree with TRBD1. This CDR3 has 15 amino acids. From germline, CDR1 is KGHSH and CDR2 LQKENI. The V and J ends lost 3 bases and 0 bases, in that order; junction bases with no gene match: 4. In DNA form, the CDR3 reads TGTGCCAGCTCACCCTTAGGGGGCATGAACACTGAAGCTTTCTTT. Translating gives CASSPLGGMNTEAFF.

The V gene is TRBV27, the J gene TRBJ2-7, with no clear D. The CDR3 contains 13 residues. CDR1 is MNHEY, CDR2 SMNVEV, per germline (reference sequence). Trimming cost V 3 bases and J 0 bases, with 6 bases left between them. The CDR3 DNA reads as TGTGCCAGCAGTTTCCGTAGCTCCTACGAGCAGTACTTC. Its protein is CASSFRSSYEQYF.

This chain uses TRBV13 with TRBJ2-7; tentatively, D is TRBD2 (5 bases). The germline V gene encodes CDR1 PRHDT and CDR2 FYEKMQ (reference sequence). The V gene lost 0 bases and the J gene lost 3 bases, with 6 bases spanning the gap. The CDR3 contains 13 residues. The CDR3 sequence is CASSLGEDYEQYF. The CDR3 nucleotides read TGTGCCAGCAGCTTAGGGGAGGACTACGAGCAGTACTTC.

The gene calls are TRBV6-1 and TRBJ1-5; possibly TRBD1 for D (6 bases). V dropped 6 bases and J dropped 4 bases, with 16 bases sitting between them. CDR1 is MNHNS and CDR2 is SASEGT in the germline V gene. The CDR3 contains 15 residues. CDR3 bases: TGTGCCAGCAGGGCGGACAGTAGATTAAATCAGCCCCAGCATTTT. Amino acid sequence: CASRADSRLNQPQHF.

The V and J genes are TRBV5-6 and TRBJ2-4, with D possibly TRBD1 on 6 matching bases. CDR3 length equals 14 residues. V was shortened by 2 bases and J by 5 bases, with 11 bases between the two germline ends. Germline assignment: CDR1 SGHDT and CDR2 YYEEEE. The CDR3 DNA reads TGTGCCAGCAGCTTACAGGGACAACAAAACATTCAGTACTTC. Translation gives CASSLQGQQNIQYF.

The V and J genes are TRBV29-1 and TRBJ2-4; 8 bases are shared with TRBD1. V trimming: 2 bases; J trimming: 7 bases; junction bases outside the gene matches: 4. Germline CDR1 and CDR2: SQVTM and ANQGSEA. CDR3 length equals 13 residues. CDR3: CSVETGGMNIQYF. As DNA, the CDR3 is TGCAGCGTTGAAACAGGGGGTATGAACATTCAGTACTTC. The complete variable domain, with remaining parts taken from reference TRBV29-1 and TRBJ2-4, reads SAVISQKPSRDICQRGTSLTIQCQVDSQVTMMFWYRQQPGQSLTLIATANQGSEATYESGFVIDKFPISRPNLTFSTLTVSNMSPEDSSIYLCSVETGGMNIQYFGAGTRLSVL.

In its sample, this clone was seen a few times. The rearrangement uses TRBV9 and TRBJ2-7; 14 bases are a match to TRBD2. Germline CDR1 SGDLS, CDR2 YYNGEE. The ends lost 3 bases at V and 3 bases at J; junction bases unmatched: 8. The CDR3 consists of 17 residues. CDR3 coding DNA: TGTGCCAGCAGCGCCGGGACTAGCGGGAGAGCTGACTACGAGCAGTACTTC. It is translated as CASSAGTSGRADYEQYF. The whole variable domain, filled in from reference TRBV9 and TRBJ2-7, reads DSGVTQTPKHLITATGQRVTLRCSPRSGDLSVYWYQQSLDQGLQFLIQYYNGEERAKGNILERFSAQQFPDLHSELNLSSLELGDSALYFCASSAGTSGRADYEQYFGPGTRLTVT.

This chain links TRBV5-1 with TRBJ2-7; 9 nucleotides align to TRBD1. Germline-derived CDR1 and CDR2 are SGHRS and YFSETQ. The V segment lost 4 bases and the J segment 2 bases; nucleotides outside the gene matches: 10. This CDR3 contains 16 residues. The CDR3, as DNA: TGCGCCAGCAGCGAAATTCCCGGGACAGGGACCTACGAGCAGTACTTC. Amino acid sequence: CASSEIPGTGTYEQYF. Complete variable domain (other parts from reference TRBV5-1 and TRBJ2-7): KAGVTQTPRYLIKTRGQQVTLSCSPISGHRSVSWYQQTPGQGLQFLFEYFSETQRNKGNFPGRFSGRQFSNSRSEMNVSTLELGDSALYLCASSEIPGTGTYEQYFGPGTRLTVT.

The chain employs TRBV5-1 and TRBJ2-1; 10 nucleotides line up with TRBD1. The length of the CDR3 is 18 residues. Germline assignment: CDR1 SGHRS and CDR2 YFSETQ. With 3 bases clipped from V and 4 bases from J, the junction kept 13 bases outside the gene matches. CDR3 residues: CASSSPLPTGGLYNEQFF. The CDR3 coding sequence is TGCGCCAGCAGCTCCCCCTTACCGACAGGGGGCTTATACAATGAGCAGTTCTTC.

The chain recombines TRBV19 with TRBJ1-5; D not certain. The V end was cut by 7 bases, the J end by 11 bases, with 12 bases between. The germline gives CDR1 LNHDA, CDR2 SQIVND (reference sequence). The CDR3 runs 11 residues. CDR3 bases: TGTGCCAGTAAGAGGGAGGCAGCCCAGCATTTT. Amino acid sequence: CASKREAAQHF.

The rearrangement joins TRBV7-9 to TRBJ2-1; 7 bases are shared with TRBD1. The CDR3 runs to 16 residues. V shed 5 bases and J 0 bases; nucleotides not matched to a gene: 7. Germline V gives CDR1 SEHNR, CDR2 FQNEAQ (reference sequence). CDR3: CASSPSGDSSYNEQFF. In DNA form, the CDR3 reads TGTGCCAGCAGCCCGTCCGGGGACAGCTCCTACAATGAGCAGTTCTTC.

In regard to this clone: Compared with germline, one end of the junction differs, possibly owing to a read error. CDR3 amino acids: CASSEGWPGEKLFF. Written as DNA, the CDR3 is TGTGCCAGCAGCGAAGGGTGGCCCGGGGAAAAACTGTTTTTT. The chain couples TRBV2 to TRBJ1-4; D not certain. Per germline, CDR1 SNHLY and CDR2 FYNNEI. The CDR3 is made up of 14 amino acids.

Note on this clone: This same CDR3 is encoded by further DNA sequences in the sample. J is TRBJ2-2 and V is TRBV4-1; 9 bases agree with TRBD2. Unmatched junction bases numbered 7, after V lost 7 bases and J lost 7 bases. The CDR3 runs 14 residues. Germline values: CDR1 MGHRA, CDR2 YSYEKL. This CDR3 is CASTPGGGGGELFF. The CDR3 DNA reads as TGCGCCAGCACCCCGGGCGGGGGGGGCGGGGAGCTGTTTTTT.